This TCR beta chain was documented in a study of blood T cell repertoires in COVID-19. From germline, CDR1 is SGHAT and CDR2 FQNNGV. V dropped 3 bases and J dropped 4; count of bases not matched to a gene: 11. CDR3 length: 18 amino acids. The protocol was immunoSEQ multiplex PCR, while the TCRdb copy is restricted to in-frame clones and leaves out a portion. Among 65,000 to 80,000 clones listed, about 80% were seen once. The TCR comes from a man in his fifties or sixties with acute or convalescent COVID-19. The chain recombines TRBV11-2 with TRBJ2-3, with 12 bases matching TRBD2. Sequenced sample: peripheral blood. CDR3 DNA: TGTGCCAGCAGCTTTTCTTTTGGGACTAGCGGGCTGCCAGATACGCAGTATTTT. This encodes CASSFSFGTSGLPDTQYF.